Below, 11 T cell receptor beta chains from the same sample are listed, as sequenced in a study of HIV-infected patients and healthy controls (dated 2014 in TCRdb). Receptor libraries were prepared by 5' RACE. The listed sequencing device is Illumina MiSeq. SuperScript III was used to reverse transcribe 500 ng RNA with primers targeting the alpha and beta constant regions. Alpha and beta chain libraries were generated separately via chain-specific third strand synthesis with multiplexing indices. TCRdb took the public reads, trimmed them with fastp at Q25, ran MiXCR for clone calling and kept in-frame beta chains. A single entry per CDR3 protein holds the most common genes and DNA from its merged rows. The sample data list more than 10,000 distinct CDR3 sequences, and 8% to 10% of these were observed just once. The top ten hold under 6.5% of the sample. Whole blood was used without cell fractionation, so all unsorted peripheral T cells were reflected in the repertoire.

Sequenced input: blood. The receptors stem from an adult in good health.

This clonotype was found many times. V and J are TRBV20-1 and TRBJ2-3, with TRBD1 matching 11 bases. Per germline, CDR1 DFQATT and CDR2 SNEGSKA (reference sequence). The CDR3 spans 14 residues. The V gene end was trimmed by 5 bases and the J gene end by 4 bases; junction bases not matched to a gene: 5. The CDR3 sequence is CSASGQGAPDTQYF. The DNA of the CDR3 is TGCAGTGCTTCTGGACAGGGGGCCCCAGATACGCAGTATTTT.

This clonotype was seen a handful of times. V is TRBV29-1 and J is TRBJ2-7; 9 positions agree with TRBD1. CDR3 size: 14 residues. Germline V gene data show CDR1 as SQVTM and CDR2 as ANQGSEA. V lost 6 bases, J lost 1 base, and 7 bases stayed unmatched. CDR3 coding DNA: TGCAGCGTATCCGGGACAGGGTATTCCTACGAGCAGTACTTC. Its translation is CSVSGTGYSYEQYF.

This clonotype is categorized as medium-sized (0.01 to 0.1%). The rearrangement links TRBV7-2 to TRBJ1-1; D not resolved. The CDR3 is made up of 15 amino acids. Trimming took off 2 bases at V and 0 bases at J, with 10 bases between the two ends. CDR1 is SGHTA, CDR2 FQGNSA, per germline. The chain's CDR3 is CASSLRTLLNTEAFF. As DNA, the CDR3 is TGTGCCAGCAGCTTAAGAACGCTACTGAACACTGAAGCTTTCTTT.

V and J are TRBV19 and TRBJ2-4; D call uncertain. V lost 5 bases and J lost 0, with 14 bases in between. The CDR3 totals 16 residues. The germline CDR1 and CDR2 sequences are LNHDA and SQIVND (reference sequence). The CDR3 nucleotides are TGTGCCAGTAGTCCCGAACGGGCTTTAGCCAAAAACATTCAGTACTTC. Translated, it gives CASSPERALAKNIQYF.

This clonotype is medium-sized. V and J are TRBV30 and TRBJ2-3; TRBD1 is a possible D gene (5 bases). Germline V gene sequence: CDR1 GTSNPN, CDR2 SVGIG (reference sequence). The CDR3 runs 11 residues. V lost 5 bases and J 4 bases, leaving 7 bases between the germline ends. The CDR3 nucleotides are TGTGCCTGGCAGACAGCAGATACGCAGTATTTT. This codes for CAWQTADTQYF.

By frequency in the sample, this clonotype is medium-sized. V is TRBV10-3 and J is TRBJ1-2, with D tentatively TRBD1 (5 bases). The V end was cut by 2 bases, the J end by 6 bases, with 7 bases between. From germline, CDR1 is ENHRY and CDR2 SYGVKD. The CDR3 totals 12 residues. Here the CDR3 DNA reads TGTGCCATCAGTGAGGGGGCGGATGGCTACACCTTC. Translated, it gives CAISEGADGYTF.

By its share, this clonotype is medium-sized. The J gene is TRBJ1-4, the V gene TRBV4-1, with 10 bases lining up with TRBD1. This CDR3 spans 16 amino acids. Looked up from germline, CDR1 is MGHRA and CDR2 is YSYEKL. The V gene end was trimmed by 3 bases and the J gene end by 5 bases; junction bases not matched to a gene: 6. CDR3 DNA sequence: TGCGCCAGCAGCCATGAACCGGGACAGGGGAATGAAAAACTGTTTTTT. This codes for CASSHEPGQGNEKLFF.

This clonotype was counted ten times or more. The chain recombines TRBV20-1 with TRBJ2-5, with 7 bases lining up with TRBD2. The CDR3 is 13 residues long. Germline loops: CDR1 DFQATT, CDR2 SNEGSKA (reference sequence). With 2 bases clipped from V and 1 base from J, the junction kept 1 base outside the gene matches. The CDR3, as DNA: TGCAGTGCTAGAACGGGGGGCCAAGAGACCCAGTACTTC. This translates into CSARTGGQETQYF.

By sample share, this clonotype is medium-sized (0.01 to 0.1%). CDR3 residues: CASSVHQGGDEQFF. The CDR3 DNA reads TGTGCCAGCAGTGTCCATCAAGGGGGGGATGAGCAGTTCTTC. This sequence joins TRBV12-3 or TRBV12-4 and TRBJ2-1; maybe TRBD2 (7 bases). The germline V and J ends were trimmed by 5 bases and 8 bases, with 16 bases remaining between them. There are 14 residues in the CDR3.

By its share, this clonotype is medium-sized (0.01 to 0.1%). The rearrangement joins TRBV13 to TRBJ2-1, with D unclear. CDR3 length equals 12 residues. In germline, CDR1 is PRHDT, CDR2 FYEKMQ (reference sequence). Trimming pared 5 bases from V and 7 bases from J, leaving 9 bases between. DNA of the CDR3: TGTGCCAGCAGCCCCGGACCGAATGAGCAGTTCTTC. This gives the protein CASSPGPNEQFF.

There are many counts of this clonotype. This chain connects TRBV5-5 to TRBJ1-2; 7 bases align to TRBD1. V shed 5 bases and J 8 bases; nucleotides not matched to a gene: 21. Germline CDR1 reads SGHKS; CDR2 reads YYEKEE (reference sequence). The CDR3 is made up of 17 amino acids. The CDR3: CASSSGPGTVEVHGYTF. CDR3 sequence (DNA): TGTGCCAGCAGTTCTGGACCCGGGACAGTGGAAGTACACGGCTACACCTTC.